This T cell receptor (beta chain) is from a study of blood T cell repertoires in COVID-19. Germline loops: CDR1 SGHRS, CDR2 YFSETQ. Deletions cut 2 bases from V and 0 bases from J, with 9 bases between. The CDR3 is 14 residues long. The data were produced by immunoSEQ multiplex PCR, yet TCRdb's version contains in-frame clones alone and is incomplete. The sample lists over 75,000 clones; 86% were seen once. Sequenced sample: peripheral blood. This receptor was identified in a human donor in a cohort sampled during active COVID-19. J is TRBJ2-7 and V is TRBV5-1; possible D gene TRBD2, 5 bases. CDR3 DNA: TGCGCCAGCAGCTTAGCGGCGAGCTCCTACGAGCAGTACTTC. The encoded protein is CASSLAASSYEQYF.